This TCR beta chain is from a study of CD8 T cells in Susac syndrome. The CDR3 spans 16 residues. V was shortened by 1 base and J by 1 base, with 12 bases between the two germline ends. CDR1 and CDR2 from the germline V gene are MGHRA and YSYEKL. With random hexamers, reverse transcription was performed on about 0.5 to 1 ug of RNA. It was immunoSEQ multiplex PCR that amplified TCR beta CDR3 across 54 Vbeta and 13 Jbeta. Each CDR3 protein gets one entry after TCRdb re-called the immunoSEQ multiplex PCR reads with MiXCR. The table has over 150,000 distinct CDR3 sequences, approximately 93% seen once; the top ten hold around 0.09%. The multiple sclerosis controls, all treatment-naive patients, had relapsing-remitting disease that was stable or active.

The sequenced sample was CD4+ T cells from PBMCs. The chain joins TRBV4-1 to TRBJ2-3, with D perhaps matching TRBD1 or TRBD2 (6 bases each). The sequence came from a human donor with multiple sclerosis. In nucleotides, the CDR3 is TGCGCCAGCAGCCAAGGTCTCGGGGGCCGCACAGATACGCAGTATTTT. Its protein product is CASSQGLGGRTDTQYF.